Each of the 8 T cell receptor beta chains below was sequenced from the same sample in a study of T cells in Graves' hyperthyroidism and ophthalmopathy. RNA transcripts yielded amplified TCR beta CDR3 regions. A set of HTBI primers served as the primers for a first-round RT-PCR of the TCR CDR3. One entry per CDR3 protein results from TCRdb running MiXCR on the multiplex PCR reads. The data show more than 300,000 distinct CDR3 sequences, with roughly 18% seen just once and around 40% held by the top ten. The sequencing sample was made of blood. The origin of the receptors is a man between 18 and 29 years old with Graves' ophthalmopathy.

This clonotype was counted many times. The rearrangement uses TRBV6-1 and TRBJ2-7; maybe TRBD1 (6 bases). The CDR3 contains 12 residues. The V end was cut by 2 bases, the J end by 9 bases, with 11 bases between. CDR1 MNHNS and CDR2 SASEGT come from the germline V gene. The CDR3 DNA reads TGTGCCAGCAGTGAAAACAGGGCCGTGCAGTACTTC. This gives the protein CASSENRAVQYF.

The genes are TRBV15 and TRBJ2-7, with D maybe TRBD1 (6 bases). Germline V CDR1 and CDR2: LNHNV, YYDKDF (reference sequence). The CDR3 is made up of 16 amino acids. V was shortened by 2 bases and J by 4 bases, with 18 bases between the two germline ends. The chain's CDR3 is CATSRKLQGSAYEQYF. As DNA, the CDR3 is TGTGCCACCAGCAGAAAGTTACAGGGATCCGCTTACGAGCAGTACTTC.

This clonotype was seen at least ten times. This chain joins TRBV28 and TRBJ1-5; a weak D match, TRBD1 (6 bases). This CDR3 has 14 residues. In germline, CDR1 is MDHEN, CDR2 SYDVKM. Deletions cut 10 bases from V and 1 base from J, with 14 bases between. CDR3 sequence reads: CAIIPGQSNQPQHF. CDR3 nucleotide sequence: TGTGCCATCATACCGGGACAAAGCAATCAGCCCCAGCATTTT.

The chain uses TRBV7-2 and TRBJ2-7; possibly TRBD1 or TRBD2 for D (7 bases each). V was pared by 7 bases and J by 4 bases, with 17 bases between. There are 14 residues in the CDR3. Germline CDR1 SGHTA, CDR2 FQGNSA. In DNA form, the CDR3 reads TGTGCCAGCACCTCGGGGGGACAGCTTTACGAGCAGTACTTC. It encodes CASTSGGQLYEQYF. Based on the CDR3 plus reference TRBV7-2 and TRBJ2-7, the full variable domain is GAGVSQSPSNKVTEKGKDVELRCDPISGHTALYWYRQSLGQGLEFLIYFQGNSAPDKSGLPSDRFSAERTGGSVSTLTIQRTQQEDSAVYLCASTSGGQLYEQYFGPGTRLTVT.

This clonotype has a count of ten or more. J is TRBJ1-6 and V is TRBV20-1; D gene ambiguous. Germline CDR1 and CDR2: DFQATT and SNEGSKA (reference sequence). Trimming removed 0 bases from V and 5 bases from J, with 14 bases in between. CDR3 length equals 16 residues. CDR3 region: CSARDSPGYNNSPLHF. CDR3 DNA: TGCAGTGCTAGAGATTCCCCGGGGTACAATAATTCACCCCTCCACTTT.

J is TRBJ2-7 and V is TRBV10-3; the match to TRBD1 covers 11 bases. Trimming cost V 10 bases and J 5 bases; bases outside gene matches: 10. Germline assignment: CDR1 ENHRY and CDR2 SYGVKD. This CDR3 is 14 amino acids long. Here the CDR3 DNA reads TGTGCCAGCAGGAGGGACAGGGGGTTCCACGAGCAGTACTTC. Its translation is CASRRDRGFHEQYF.

This clonotype was seen ten or more times. This chain links TRBV7-9 with TRBJ2-3; 8 bases are a match to TRBD2. After removal of 5 bases from V and 5 bases from J, the junction contained 15 bases not matched to a gene. The germline gives CDR1 SEHNR, CDR2 FQNEAQ (reference sequence). This CDR3 comprises 17 residues. As DNA, the CDR3 is TGTGCCAGCAGCCCAACGGATCCGGGGGGGCGGGGAGATACGCAGTATTTT. This sequence encodes CASSPTDPGGRGDTQYF.

The CDR3, as DNA: TGCAGTGCTAGAGGAGGTTACACTCAAGAGACCCAGTACTTC. Translating gives CSARGGYTQETQYF. The genes are TRBV20-1 and TRBJ2-5; D unclear. Trimming stripped 1 base from V and 2 bases from J, with 11 bases between. Germline V lookup: CDR1 DFQATT, CDR2 SNEGSKA (reference sequence). The CDR3 covers 14 residues.